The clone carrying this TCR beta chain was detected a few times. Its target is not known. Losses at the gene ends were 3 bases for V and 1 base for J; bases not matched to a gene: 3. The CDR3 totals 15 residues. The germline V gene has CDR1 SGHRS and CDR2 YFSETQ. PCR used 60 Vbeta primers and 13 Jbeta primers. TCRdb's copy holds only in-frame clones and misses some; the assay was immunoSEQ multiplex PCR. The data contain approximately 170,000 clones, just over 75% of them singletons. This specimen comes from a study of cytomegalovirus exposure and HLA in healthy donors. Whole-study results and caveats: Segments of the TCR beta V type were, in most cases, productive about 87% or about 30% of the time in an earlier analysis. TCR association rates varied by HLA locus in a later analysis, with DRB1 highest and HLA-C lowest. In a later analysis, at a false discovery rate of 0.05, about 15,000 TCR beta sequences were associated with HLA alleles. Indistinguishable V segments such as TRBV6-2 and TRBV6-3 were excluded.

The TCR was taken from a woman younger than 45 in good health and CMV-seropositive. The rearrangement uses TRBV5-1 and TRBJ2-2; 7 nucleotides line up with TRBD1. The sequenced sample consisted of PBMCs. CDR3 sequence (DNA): TGCGCCAGCAGCTCCGGGACAGTGAACACCGGGGAGCTGTTTTTT. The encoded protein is CASSSGTVNTGELFF.